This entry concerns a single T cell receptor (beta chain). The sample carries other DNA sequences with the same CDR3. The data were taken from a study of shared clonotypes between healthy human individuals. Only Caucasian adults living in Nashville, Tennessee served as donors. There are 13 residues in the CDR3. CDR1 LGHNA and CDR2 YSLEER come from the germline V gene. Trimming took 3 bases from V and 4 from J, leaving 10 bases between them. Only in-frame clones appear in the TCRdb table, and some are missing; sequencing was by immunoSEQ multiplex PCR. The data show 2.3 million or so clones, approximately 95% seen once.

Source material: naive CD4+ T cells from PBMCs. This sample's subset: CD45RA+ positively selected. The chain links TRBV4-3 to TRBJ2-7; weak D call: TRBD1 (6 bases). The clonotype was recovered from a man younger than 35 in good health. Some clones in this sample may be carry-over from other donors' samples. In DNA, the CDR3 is TGCGCCAGCAGCCAGGGAACAGGGTACGAGCAGTACTTC. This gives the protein CASSQGTGYEQYF.